The TCR beta chain under discussion was sequenced for a study of CD8 T cell repertoires and HIV-1 epitope variants. Study-wide background: T cells were stimulated with Twenty-five Gag and Nef peptides separately. Equal numbers of autologous T cell-negative cells presented antigen to enriched T cells.

Trimming took 1 base from V and 4 from J, leaving 7 bases between them. CDR3 length: 12 residues. In germline, CDR1 is GTSNPN, CDR2 SVGIG (reference sequence). Sequencing was performed with immunoSEQ multiplex PCR; in TCRdb, only in-frame clones are kept and a portion is missing. The sample has around 5,000 clones, 55% to 75% seen once. This clone was observed a few times. Its antigen remains unidentified. Input material: cultured CD8+ T cells derived from PBMCs. The sequence derives from a male donor with HIV. The chain has TRBV30 and TRBJ1-2; no clear D gene. The CDR3 DNA is TGTGCCTGGAGTGAAGGGATCTATGGCTACACCTTC. This translates into CAWSEGIYGYTF.